Listed below are T cell receptor beta chains from one sample, sequenced in a study of blood T cell repertoires in COVID-19. Libraries were prepared by immunoSEQ multiplex PCR; TCRdb keeps only in-frame clonotypes and omits some of them. The sample yields about 170,000 clones, roughly 90% seen once. The specimen was PBMCs or T cells enriched from blood (not recorded which). Receptors were obtained from a woman under 30 who had recovered from COVID-19. CDR3s include the opening cysteine and the closing phenylalanine or tryptophan. The D gene is left open where the match is weak. Size tells how often a clone was seen (once, few, many) or the class of an expanded clone, and some rows leave it out.

>TRBV19|NA|NA|TRBJ2-6
TGTGCCAGTAGTATGGACATCTCTGGGGCCAACGTCCTGACTTTC
CASSMDISGANVLTF
>TRBV6-5|TRBD2|NA|TRBJ2-2
TGTGCCAGCATGCGGGGGGGCTCGAACACCGGGGAGCTGTTTTTT
CASMRGGSNTGELFF
>TRBV5-5|NA|once|TRBJ2-4
TGTGCCAGCAGCTTGCTTAGCACCCTAGCCAAAAACATTCAGTACTTC
CASSLLSTLAKNIQYF
>TRBV3-1/TRBV3-2|NA|NA|TRBJ1-1
TGTGCCAGCAGCCAAGAATTTGGAGGCTACACTGAAGCTTTCTTT
CASSQEFGGYTEAFF
>TRBV10-3|NA|few|TRBJ1-3
TGTGCCATCAGTGAGTTCGTTGGAAACACCATATATTTT
CAISEFVGNTIYF
>TRBV23-1|TRBD1|NA|TRBJ2-5
TGCGCCAGCAGTCAACCGGGACAGAGAAAATCAGAGACCCAGTACTTC
CASSQPGQRKSETQYF
>TRBV10-3|NA|NA|TRBJ2-2
TGTGCCATCAGTGAGATGGGGGCAACTGGCGCCGGGGAGCTGTTTTTT
CAISEMGATGAGELFF
>TRBV13|NA|NA|TRBJ2-1
TGTGCCAGCAGCTTGGGAGAGCTCGGTGAGCAGTTCTTC
CASSLGELGEQFF
>TRBV6-1|TRBD1|once|TRBJ1-5
TGTGCCAGCAGTGAACCCCTCCCAACTCAGACAGGGTACAATCAGCCCCAGCATTTT
CASSEPLPTQTGYNQPQHF
>TRBV3-1/TRBV3-2|NA|NA|TRBJ2-1
TGTGCCAGCAGCCAACCCGGTTTGGGAGCGGAGGACAATGAGCAGTTCTTC
CASSQPGLGAEDNEQFF
>TRBV5-1|TRBD2|NA|TRBJ2-3
TGCGCCAGCAGCTTGCGGTCGGGAGGAGATACGCAGTATTTT
CASSLRSGGDTQYF
>TRBV28|NA|NA|TRBJ2-7
TGTGCCAGCAGGGCGACCGGGACTGTAATCTACGAGCAGTACTTC
CASRATGTVIYEQYF
>TRBV18|NA|once|TRBJ2-7
TGTGCCAGCTCCCCACGGACAGCGGGATCATACGAGCAGTACTTC
CASSPRTAGSYEQYF
>TRBV6-2/TRBV6-3|TRBD1|few|TRBJ2-2
TGTGCCAGCAGCGCCGGGACAGGGGCCGGGGAGCTGTTTTTT
CASSAGTGAGELFF
>TRBV9|NA|NA|TRBJ2-3
TGTGCCAGCAGCTCCCGGGGGACAGATACGCAGTATTTT
CASSSRGTDTQYF
>TRBV19|TRBD1|few|TRBJ1-2
TGTGCCAGTAGCCCCGTCCGGGACAGGGTGCTGGGCGGCTACACCTTC
CASSPVRDRVLGGYTF
>TRBV5-8|NA|NA|TRBJ1-2
TGTGCCAGCAGCTTGATGCAGGCGGGCTACACCTTC
CASSLMQAGYTF
>TRBV21-1|NA|NA|TRBJ2-7
TGTGCCAGCAGCTCCGGGACAGCCTACGAGCAGTACTTC
CASSSGTAYEQYF
>TRBV19|TRBD1|NA|TRBJ1-1
TGTGCCAGTAGTACGGGACAGGGGAGAGTGAACACTGAAGCTTTCTTT
CASSTGQGRVNTEAFF
>TRBV19|TRBD1|NA|TRBJ1-5
TGTGCCAGTAGTATCGCCAGGGGGCGAAATCAGCCCCAGCATTTT
CASSIARGRNQPQHF
>TRBV2|NA|NA|TRBJ2-1
TGTGCCAGCAGGGACCGTCGGCGGGCCCCTTACAATGAGCAGTTCTTC
CASRDRRRAPYNEQFF
>TRBV15|TRBD2|NA|TRBJ2-1
TGTGCCACCAGCAGAGACGATGTCCGGACTAGCGGAGAATACAATGAGCAGTTCTTC
CATSRDDVRTSGEYNEQFF
>TRBV6-2/TRBV6-3|TRBD2|NA|TRBJ2-7
TGTGCCAGCAGTAACCACCCCGGGACTATCCGTTATCACGAGCAGTACTTC
CASSNHPGTIRYHEQYF
>TRBV7-7|TRBD2|NA|TRBJ2-1
TGTGCTAGCAGCTTAGTTCTAGCGGGAGGTGCCAATGAGCAGTTCTTC
CASSLVLAGGANEQFF
>TRBV5-1|NA|NA|TRBJ2-3
TGCGCCAGCAGCTTGGACGGGACAGATACGCAGTATTTT
CASSLDGTDTQYF
>TRBV7-2|NA|NA|TRBJ2-3
TGTGCCAGCAGCTTCCGGGACAATTCGCAGTATTTT
CASSFRDNSQYF
>TRBV10-3|NA|NA|TRBJ1-1
TGTGCCACTCACTTAGGGGGAGGGGAAGCTTTCTTT
CATHLGGGEAFF
>TRBV5-4|TRBD2|NA|TRBJ2-1
TGTGCCAGCAGACGCCGACTAGCGGGAAAGGGGGATGAGCAGTTCTTC
CASRRRLAGKGDEQFF
>TRBV3-1/TRBV3-2|TRBD1|NA|TRBJ2-1
TGTGCCAGCAGCCAGGCAGGGGGCTACAATGAGCAGTTCTTC
CASSQAGGYNEQFF
>TRBV6-2/TRBV6-3|NA|NA|TRBJ2-1
TGTGCCAGCAGTCCACTAGCTGCCCAGGGTGAGCAGTTCTTC
CASSPLAAQGEQFF
>TRBV4-1|NA|NA|TRBJ1-1
TGCGCCAGCAGCTCTCTTGGGCAGTTGAACACTGAAGCTTTCTTT
CASSSLGQLNTEAFF
>TRBV4-1|TRBD2|NA|TRBJ2-7
TGCGCCAGCAGCCGAGCTCAGAGGACTAGCGGGACACCGTCCTACGAGCAGTACTTC
CASSRAQRTSGTPSYEQYF
>TRBV12-3/TRBV12-4|NA|NA|TRBJ2-7
TGTGCCAGCAGTTTAACAGGGCGGGAGCAGTACTTC
CASSLTGREQYF
>TRBV10-3|TRBD2|NA|TRBJ2-3
TGTGCCACCCTTAGCGGGAGGGAAGATACGCAGTATTTT
CATLSGREDTQYF
>TRBV6-1|TRBD1|NA|TRBJ1-5
TGTGCCAGCAGTGAACAGGGACAGGGCGGTCAGCCCCAGCATTTT
CASSEQGQGGQPQHF
>TRBV10-3|NA|NA|TRBJ2-1
TGTGCCATCAGTGGCCGGGACTACAATGAGCAGTTCTTC
CAISGRDYNEQFF
>TRBV7-8|TRBD1|NA|TRBJ2-1
TGTGCCAGCAGCCCATCCCGGGACAGGGTTAATGAGCAGTTCTTC
CASSPSRDRVNEQFF